Shown below are 22 T cell receptor beta chains from a single sample sequenced in a study of blood T cells in healthy people across ages. Alongside a J-beta primer mix, a sample-barcoded 5' primer served in a second PCR lasting about 7 to 11 cycles. TCRdb fed the 5' RACE reads into MiXCR, producing one record per CDR3 protein. The sample gives 700,000 or so distinct CDR3 sequences, roughly 20% of which show up once; around 22% is in the top ten. The sequenced sample was blood. The receptor set was obtained from a man in his 70s in good health.

The chain joins TRBV3-1 to TRBJ2-1, with D perhaps matching TRBD2 (5 bases). The CDR3 covers 15 residues. V was clipped by 5 bases and J by 2 bases, with 13 bases between them. The V gene's germline CDR1 is LGHDT and CDR2 YNNKEL (reference sequence). This CDR3 is CASSKTSPTYNEQFF. The CDR3, as DNA: TGTGCCAGCAGCAAAACTAGTCCGACCTACAATGAGCAGTTCTTC.

As DNA, the CDR3 is TGTGCCAGCAGTCCTATGGGTGGTGAGCAGTTCTTC. It yields the protein CASSPMGGEQFF. This chain uses TRBV25-1 with TRBJ2-1; D is unresolved. From germline, CDR1 is MGHDK and CDR2 SYGVNS. Between the trimmed V and J ends, which lost 5 bases and 9 bases, there was a span of 11 bases. This CDR3 spans 12 amino acids.

V and J are TRBV12-3 or TRBV12-4 and TRBJ1-2; the D gene is possibly TRBD1 (5 bases). Deletions cut 7 bases from V and 2 bases from J, with 14 bases between. This CDR3 spans 14 amino acids. The CDR3 loop is CASTQGAENYGYTF. The DNA of the CDR3 is TGTGCCAGCACCCAAGGGGCGGAAAACTATGGCTACACCTTC.

In regard to this clonotype: The junction departs from germline at one end; a sequencing error may be responsible. The V and J genes are TRBV6-2 or TRBV6-3 and TRBJ2-3; the D gene is possibly TRBD2 (5 bases). The CDR3 loop spans 13 amino acids. The germline V gene has CDR1 MNHEY and CDR2 SVGEGT. This CDR3 reads CASKASSTDTQYF. The CDR3 coding sequence is TGTGCCAGCAAGGCTAGCTCCACAGATACACAGTATTTT.

This clonotype was observed a handful of times. V and J are TRBV15 and TRBJ2-1; 10 nucleotides align to TRBD2. The germline V gene has CDR1 LNHNV and CDR2 YYDKDF (reference sequence). Trimming removed 0 bases from V and 11 bases from J; junction bases left unmatched: 10. This CDR3 is 16 amino acids long. This chain's CDR3 is CATSREGGLAQPQQFF. The CDR3 coding sequence is TGTGCCACCAGCAGAGAGGGGGGACTAGCGCAACCCCAGCAGTTCTTC.

The chain links TRBV20-1 to TRBJ2-1; TRBD1 or TRBD2 may be the D gene (5 bases each). The germline V and J ends were trimmed by 6 bases and 4 bases, with 13 bases remaining between them. The CDR3 sequence is 13 residues long. Germline values: CDR1 DFQATT, CDR2 SNEGSKA (reference sequence). The CDR3: CSAEPGRYNEQFF. CDR3 bases: TGCAGTGCGGAACCGGGACGGTACAATGAGCAGTTCTTC.

This sequence joins TRBV20-1 and TRBJ2-3; D perhaps matches TRBD2 (7 bases). The germline CDR1 and CDR2 sequences are DFQATT and SNEGSKA (reference sequence). The V end was cut by 6 bases, the J end by 6 bases, with 19 bases between. This CDR3 comprises 14 residues. In nucleotides, the CDR3 is TGCAGTGCCCCCGGGGCGGGGGCTGCTGATACGCAGTATTTT. The encoded protein is CSAPGAGAADTQYF.

The V gene is TRBV7-2, the J gene TRBJ2-5, with TRBD2 as a possible D gene (5 bases). The J call could be wrong; TRBJ2-7 is a better fit for the DNA end. This CDR3 contains 13 residues. Per the germline V gene, CDR1 is SGHTA and CDR2 is FQGNSA. The CDR3 is CASSLKYGIEQYV. The CDR3 DNA reads as TGTGCCAGCAGCTTAAAGTACGGGATCGAGCAGTACGTC.

In its sample, this clonotype was seen a few times. The rearrangement uses TRBV7-9 and TRBJ2-7; TRBD1 matches at 7 bases. The CDR3 loop spans 14 amino acids. The germline V gene has CDR1 SEHNR and CDR2 FQNEAQ (reference sequence). V was pared by 4 bases and J by 0 bases, with 3 bases of the junction left unmatched. CDR3 sequence (DNA): TGTGCCAGCAGCTCGACAGGGACCTCCTACGAGCAGTACTTC. Translation gives CASSSTGTSYEQYF.

V and J are TRBV4-2 and TRBJ2-3; 13 positions match TRBD2. The germline gives CDR1 LGHNA, CDR2 YNFKEQ. The CDR3 runs 16 residues. V was pared by 0 bases and J by 6 bases, with 3 bases of the junction left unmatched. CDR3 nucleotides: TGTGCCAGCAGCCAAGATGGGACTAGCGGGGTTGATACGCAGTATTTT. This translates into CASSQDGTSGVDTQYF.

This clonotype was counted a few times. A much larger clone lies a single base off, so this may be a read error. The rearrangement joins TRBV28 to TRBJ1-1; possibly TRBD1 for D (6 bases). The CDR3 runs 14 residues. Germline CDR1 reads MDHEN; CDR2 reads SYDVKM. CDR3 sequence (DNA): TGTGTCAGCAGCATGGGTGGACAGTTGGCTGAAGCTTTCTTT. It codes for CVSSMGGQLAEAFF. Looking up the rest from reference TRBV28 and TRBJ1-1 gives the full variable domain: DVKVTQSSRYLVKRTGEKVFLECVQDMDHENMFWYRQDPGLGLRLIYFSYDVKMKEKGDIPEGYSVSREKKERFSLILESASTNQTSMYLCVSSMGGQLAEAFFGQGTRLTVV.

The chain couples TRBV7-2 to TRBJ2-3, with D unresolved. V lost 5 bases and J lost 2, with 17 bases in between. The CDR3 is made up of 16 amino acids. Germline loops: CDR1 SGHTA, CDR2 FQGNSA. The CDR3 loop is CASSREASLITDTQYF. CDR3 nucleotides: TGTGCCAGCAGCCGAGAAGCGAGTTTAATCACAGATACGCAGTATTTT. Drawing the rest from reference TRBV7-2 and TRBJ2-3, the complete variable domain is GAGVSQSPSNKVTEKGKDVELRCDPISGHTALYWYRQSLGQGLEFLIYFQGNSAPDKSGLPSDRFSAERTGGSVSTLTIQRTQQEDSAVYLCASSREASLITDTQYFGPGTRLTVL.

Points on this clonotype: The junction and the germline gene differ at one end; a read error may be behind it. The rearrangement joins TRBV11-2 to TRBJ2-3; possibly TRBD1 for D (6 bases). Germline assignment: CDR1 SGHAT and CDR2 FQNNGV. The CDR3 loop spans 15 amino acids. The CDR3 DNA sequence: TGTGCCAGCACGGGTTGGGACACAGGCACACATACGCAGTATTTT. Translation gives CASTGWDTGTHTQYF.

This clonotype showed up just once. CDR3 coding DNA: TGTGCCAGCAGCGCGCAGCCCCCCTACGAGCAGTACTTC. It yields the protein CASSAQPPYEQYF. This chain links TRBV7-3 with TRBJ2-7; no firm D call. In germline, CDR1 is SGHTA, CDR2 FQGTGA. CDR3 length: 13 amino acids. Deletions cut 5 bases from V and 2 bases from J, with 10 bases between.

The chain links TRBV7-6 to TRBJ2-1, with D possibly TRBD2 on 6 matching bases. Trimming removed 5 bases from V and 8 bases from J, with 19 bases in between. CDR3 length: 15 residues. Germline loops: CDR1 SGHVS, CDR2 FNYEAQ. CDR3 residues: CASSIVGGWLDEQFF. CDR3 in DNA: TGTGCCAGCAGCATCGTCGGGGGTTGGCTAGATGAGCAGTTCTTC.

This clonotype occurred a few times. One end of the junction varies from germline; a read error may be responsible. CDR3 region: CAGSIGAAQYF. In DNA form, the CDR3 reads TGTGCCGGCAGCATTGGGGCCGCCCAGTACTTC. This rearrangement joins TRBV12-3 or TRBV12-4 to TRBJ2-1; tentatively, D is TRBD1 (5 bases). The tail of the sequence fits TRBJ2-5 better, so the J call may be wrong. This CDR3 contains 11 residues.

As concerns this clonotype: An end of the junction does not agree with germline; a read error may underlie this. This chain's CDR3 is CASSLVIGSTDTQYF. The CDR3 coding sequence is TGTGCCAGCAGCTTAGTGATCGGTAGCACAGATACACAGTATTTT. The chain links TRBV7-2 to TRBJ2-3; unclear D gene. Germline V gives CDR1 SGHTA, CDR2 FQGNSA. The CDR3 has 15 residues.

This clonotype was recorded many times. The rearrangement uses TRBV10-3 and TRBJ2-1; 8 nucleotides agree with TRBD1. The V segment lost 7 bases and the J segment 0 bases; nucleotides outside the gene matches: 2. CDR3 length: 14 amino acids. Germline V CDR1 and CDR2: ENHRY, SYGVKD. CDR3 sequence: CAIMDRASYNEQFF. The CDR3 DNA reads TGTGCCATCATGGACAGGGCCTCCTACAATGAGCAGTTCTTC.

This sequence joins TRBV12-3 or TRBV12-4 and TRBJ1-4; TRBD1 matches 9 bases. With 5 bases clipped from V and 2 bases from J, the junction kept 6 bases outside the gene matches. This CDR3 has 16 residues. The CDR3 nucleotides are TGTGCCAGCAGTCTCATGACAGGGGGGACTAATGAAAAACTGTTTTTT. Translation: CASSLMTGGTNEKLFF.

This clonotype was detected a few times. The genes are TRBV12-3 or TRBV12-4 and TRBJ2-5, with D perhaps matching TRBD2 (6 bases). The CDR3 consists of 14 residues. Trimming took 6 bases from V and 4 from J, leaving 15 bases between them. The CDR3: CASRSAPGGETQYF. In DNA, the CDR3 is TGTGCCAGCAGATCCGCCCCCGGGGGAGAGACCCAGTACTTC.

This clonotype was observed a handful of times. The J gene is TRBJ2-1, the V gene TRBV4-1; weak D call: TRBD2 (6 bases). There are 12 residues in the CDR3. Germline V gene sequence: CDR1 MGHRA, CDR2 YSYEKL. Trimming pared 4 bases from V and 9 bases from J, leaving 10 bases between. CDR3 DNA: TGCGCCAGCAGCCGTTCGGGACTTGAGCAGTTCTTC. This translates into CASSRSGLEQFF.

The V and J genes are TRBV6-2 or TRBV6-3 and TRBJ1-5, with TRBD1 matching 7 bases. With V trimmed by 2 bases and J by 7 bases, 5 bases remained unmatched. The CDR3 length is 14 residues. Germline CDR1 MNHEY, CDR2 SVGEGT. The CDR3 DNA follows: TGTGCCAGCAGTTACCCCGGGACAGAACAGCCCCAGCATTTT. Protein sequence: CASSYPGTEQPQHF.